This TCR beta chain originates from a study of shared T cell receptors in the human thymus. This CDR3 spans 16 amino acids. V lost 0 bases, J lost 7 bases, and 15 bases lay in between. Germline V CDR1 and CDR2: LGHNA, YSLEER. This table comes from immunoSEQ multiplex PCR, and its TCRdb copy is limited to in-frame clones, with some not included. The sample has hundreds of thousands of clones; approximately 83% are singletons. These data were likewise used in another study, on human thymus T cells. That study reports: Resections from corrective heart surgery provided thymus tissue.

This receptor was obtained from a girl under two years old with a congenital heart defect. This chain links TRBV4-3 with TRBJ1-4; a possible D gene is TRBD1 (5 bases). The sequencing sample was made of thymocytes. CDR3 coding DNA: TGCGCCAGCAGCCAAGACGGGAGGGGCTTAAGTGAAAAACTGTTTTTT. This gives the protein CASSQDGRGLSEKLFF.